This T cell receptor (beta chain) derives from a study of T cell clones after liver transplantation (dated by TCRdb to between 2019 and 2020). Some background on the complete study: Samples were obtained from ITN030ST, a randomized trial in which withdrawal of immunosuppression was attempted within 2 years of liver transplantation. Donor-reactive T cell clones were identified by TCRbeta sequencing following a pre-transplant mixed lymphocyte reaction and were subsequently tracked in post-transplant blood. Third party-reactive TCRbeta sequences were also identified from pre-transplant MLRs to serve as an antigen-independent comparator for donor-reactive sequences. Of the eight recipients, a few were HCV-positive, while the remaining recipients had been transplanted for non-autoimmune, non-viral indications. Until randomization at 12-24 months post-transplant, subjects were given standard immunosuppression, with no induction therapy. To count as tolerant, a recipient had to stay completely off immunosuppression for at least one year without liver enzymes climbing beyond twice the upper limit of normal. Blood samples were collected pre-transplant, pre-randomization before withdrawal, and post-randomization after either full withdrawal or failed withdrawal. Of the 8 liver transplant recipients making up the studied cohort, 3 were classified as tolerant and 5 as non-tolerant.

Frozen genomic DNA underwent high-throughput TCRbeta CDR3 sequencing by immunoSEQ, including PCR amplification, mapping, bias correction and internal controls. The authors processed their data as follows. Only productive rearrangements were retained, with each unique TCRbeta sequence defined by its CDR3 nucleotide sequence together with its V and J gene. For classification of a sequence as donor-reactive, at least 5-fold expansion in CFSE-low cells relative to unstimulated pre-transplant cells and a frequency of at least 0.01% were required. To ensure at least 90% detection power, minimum frequency thresholds were set for each subject based on that subject's lowest-template unstimulated sample. Jensen-Shannon divergence between the top 1000 TCRbeta sequences post- versus pre-transplant served as the measure of repertoire turnover. Changes in detection of donor-reactive sequences were assessed with two-sided Fisher's exact tests. This is the immuneACCESS table as TCRdb keeps it, with only in-frame sequences that have V and J called. A part of the clones is gone; compared with another copy, unresolved V genes explain less than half, and the rest is unexplained. That table is the source of V, J and clone size, and D and trimming were worked out from the DNA. The sample data list some 59,000 clones, and less than 75% of these were observed just once. Clones ranked in the top ten supply about 9.7% of the sample.

Study-wide findings and limitations: The conclusions were considered preliminary, being limited by small, heterogeneous patient numbers and non-standardized post-transplant time points. Without allograft tissue specimens, donor-reactive T cells may have migrated into the graft rather than being deleted. In two subjects, low numbers of available donor cells limited the measurable donor-reactive repertoire. The decline in donor-reactive sequences exceeded the decline in third party-reactive sequences, suggesting partial antigen-specific deletion that was unrelated to withdrawal success. When repertoire turnover was accounted for, significantly reduced detection of donor-reactive sequences was found in 7 of 8 subjects for CD4 and in 8 of 8 subjects for CD8. A significant post-transplant decrease in circulating donor-reactive CD4 TCRbeta sequences was observed in most of the 8 subjects, irrespective of tolerance or HCV status.

Unstimulated PBMCs, after thawing, were stained for CD3, CD4 and CD8 and then FACS-sorted into CD3+CD4+ and CD3+CD8+ populations. Each of the 8 studied subjects was randomized to immunosuppression withdrawal. The Qiagen DNeasy Blood and Tissue Kit was used to isolate genomic DNA. This clone was observed a single time. The antigen it binds to is not known. No qualities accompany the bases; no much larger clone lies one base away. The CDR3 goes from the cysteine to the phenylalanine over 16 residues. Only the CDR3 part of the read is kept: 48 bases, read in frame from the first base. Trimming removed 4 bases from V and 5 bases from J; the gene matches leave 11 bases unexplained. As encoded in the germline V gene (reference sequence), CDR1 is WNHNN while CDR2 is SYGVQD.

The sequence is built from TRBV10-1 and TRBJ2-7; 10 bases in the junction line up with TRBD1. The sample consisted of CD4+ T cells from blood, taken at the 22-month timepoint. This TCR derives from a human patient who received a liver transplant. Some T cells may originate with the graft donor following a transplant. The CDR3 region reads CASSGHGGTGVNEQYF. DNA sequence: TGCGCCAGCAGTGGGCACGGCGGGACAGGGGTAAACGAGCAGTACTTC.